This T cell receptor (beta chain) was sequenced during a study of post-analysis software for immune sequencing data. Study-wide results and limits: When compared against controls, multiple sclerosis patients showed significantly lower normalized Chao1 diversity. In patients, TRBV5-6, TRBV5-1 and TRBV20-1 belonged to five TRBV segments found more frequently than in controls.

Sequencing libraries made from TCR beta cDNA carried unique molecular identifiers. Out of roughly 0.85 to 11 million T cells, roughly 0.5 million cDNA molecules were generated. TCRdb passed the PCR reads through MiXCR, listing each CDR3 protein once. The data contain about 810,000 distinct CDR3 sequences, about 53% of them singletons. A remark on this clonotype: The antigen is undetermined.

Germline V gene lookup returns CDR1 DFQATT and CDR2 SNEGSKA (reference sequence). The CDR3 has 13 amino acids. V was pared by 6 bases and J by 7 bases, with 7 bases of the junction left unmatched. The sample comprised blood. The chain is built from TRBV20-1 and TRBJ2-1; 9 bases agree with TRBD2. This sequence was found in a girl aged 10 to 17 with multiple sclerosis. CDR3 protein: CSAPGLAGNEQFF. The CDR3 DNA reads as TGCAGTGCCCCGGGACTAGCAGGGAATGAGCAGTTCTTC.